This T cell receptor (beta chain) was recorded in a study of radiotherapy plus CTLA-4 blockade in lung cancer (dated by TCRdb to 2016 to 2019). Broadly, across the study: Among the enrolled patients, about 19% had an objective response, and roughly 30% reached disease control.

Library method: the immunoSEQ multiplex PCR assay. Here the immuneACCESS table is served through TCRdb, limited to in-frame sequences with V and J called. Missing clones are a known gap in these copies; in checked studies unresolved V genes cover under half, and the rest lacks a known reason. The sample table contains 81,000 or so clones; only one count was recorded for under 85% of them. The ten largest make up approximately 14% of the sample. To note about this clone: The antigen it binds to is not known. No much larger clone is present one base from it, and per-base qualities are unavailable.

Focal radiation therapy combined with CTLA-4 blockade (ipilimumab) was tested in patients with chemo-refractory metastatic non-small-cell lung cancer. The study at large found these results: After treatment with radiotherapy and ipilimumab, TCR clones that came from tumors expanded in the peripheral blood. Early dynamic changes in blood T cell clones, together with increased serum interferon-beta after radiation, were reported as the strongest predictors of response.

The clonotype comes from a human donor with non-small cell lung cancer that progressed on radiotherapy plus ipilimumab. This specimen consisted of peripheral blood, obtained from a patient treated with radiotherapy plus ipilimumab.

The bases are TGTGCCGTAAGATTGCGGGACAGCTCCTACGAGCAGTACTTC. The translation is CAVRLRDSSYEQYF. The V and J genes are TRBV2 and TRBJ2-7; 7 matching bases give a weak D call of TRBD1. As encoded in the germline V gene, CDR1 is SNHLY while CDR2 is FYNNEI. V drops 11 bases and J drops 0 bases, leaving 17 bases in between. The CDR3 spans 14 residues, from the cysteine through the phenylalanine. Of the read, only the CDR3 DNA is kept; its 42 bases are in frame from base 1.